This record looks at one T cell receptor (beta chain) sequence and its context. The antigen remains unidentified. These data originate in a study of T cells expressing NK-cell markers. In the study overall: Underlying the TCR beta repertoires were sorted CD3+CD56+NKG2C+, CD3+CD56+NKG2C- and CD3+CD56-NKG2C+ T cells.

Germline CDR1 and CDR2: SGHNT and YYREEE (reference sequence). The CDR3 totals 13 residues. Overall study results and limits: Dominant NKG2C+ clonotype frequencies of roughly 1.0-7.0% of CD8+ T cells were measured in more than five donors.

TCRdb reprocessed the 5' RACE reads and reports one entry per CDR3 protein, with no DNA. Its table records 200,000 to 300,000 distinct CDR3 sequences. The chain couples TRBV5-4 to TRBJ2-1. The sequence was collected from a woman between 18 and 70 years old in good health. Sample: blood T cells: a sorted CD56 or NKG2C T cell subset, CD4+ or CD8+ T cells, or bulk PBMC T cells (not recorded which). CDR3 protein: CASSFQTYNEQFF.